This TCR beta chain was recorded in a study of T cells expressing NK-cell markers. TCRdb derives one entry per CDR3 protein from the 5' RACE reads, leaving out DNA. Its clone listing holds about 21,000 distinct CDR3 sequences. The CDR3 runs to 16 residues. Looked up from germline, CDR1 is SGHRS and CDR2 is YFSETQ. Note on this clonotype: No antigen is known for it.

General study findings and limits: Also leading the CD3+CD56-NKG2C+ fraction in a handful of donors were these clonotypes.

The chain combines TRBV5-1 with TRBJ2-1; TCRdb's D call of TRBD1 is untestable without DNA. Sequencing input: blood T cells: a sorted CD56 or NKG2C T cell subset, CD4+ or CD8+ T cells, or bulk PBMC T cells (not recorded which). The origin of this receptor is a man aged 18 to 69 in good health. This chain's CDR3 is CASSLGTGGGYNEQFF.